Following are 4 T cell receptor beta chains from one sample sequenced in a study of OX40 agonist ivuxolimab in advanced cancers. The method was immunoSEQ multiplex PCR; TCRdb's version includes in-frame clones alone and lacks a portion of them. The table has approximately 40,000 clones, 70% to 90% seen once. Sequenced material: CD4+ or CD8+ T cells sorted from blood, taken in a trial of the OX40 agonist ivuxolimab. The receptors were gathered from an adult with an advanced solid tumor such as melanoma, head and neck, liver or kidney cancer.

J is TRBJ2-2 and V is TRBV18; TRBD1 matches at 7 bases. Germline trimming cut 4 bases from V and 1 base from J; bases unmatched to any gene: 3. The CDR3 spans 15 residues. Germline V gene sequence: CDR1 KGHSH, CDR2 LQKENI. CDR3 sequence: CASSQGAMNTGELFF. The DNA for the CDR3 is TGTGCCAGCTCACAGGGGGCAATGAACACCGGGGAGCTGTTTTTT.

The chain recombines TRBV9 with TRBJ2-7; 9 bases are a match to TRBD1. V dropped 4 bases and J dropped 12; count of bases not matched to a gene: 8. CDR3 length: 12 amino acids. Per the germline V gene, CDR1 is SGDLS and CDR2 is YYNGEE. The CDR3 is CASSSRDRDPYF. CDR3 bases: TGTGCCAGCAGCTCGCGGGACAGGGATCCGTACTTC.

This rearrangement joins TRBV12-5 to TRBJ2-1; TRBD1 aligns across 7 bases. This CDR3 spans 16 amino acids. Germline trimming cut 6 bases from V and 0 bases from J; bases unmatched to any gene: 8. Germline CDR1 reads LGHNT; CDR2 reads FRNRAP. The CDR3 DNA reads as TGTGCTAGTGGCATCAGGGGGTCCAGCTCCTACAATGAGCAGTTCTTC. It is translated as CASGIRGSSSYNEQFF.

The chain combines TRBV7-6 with TRBJ2-3; D not resolved. The germline V gene has CDR1 SGHVS and CDR2 FNYEAQ. The CDR3 length is 17 residues. Trimming cost V 5 bases and J 3 bases, with 21 bases left between them. DNA of the CDR3: TGTGCCAGCAGCCAGACCCCCGGTGACCCGATAACAGATACGCAGTATTTT. Residues: CASSQTPGDPITDTQYF.